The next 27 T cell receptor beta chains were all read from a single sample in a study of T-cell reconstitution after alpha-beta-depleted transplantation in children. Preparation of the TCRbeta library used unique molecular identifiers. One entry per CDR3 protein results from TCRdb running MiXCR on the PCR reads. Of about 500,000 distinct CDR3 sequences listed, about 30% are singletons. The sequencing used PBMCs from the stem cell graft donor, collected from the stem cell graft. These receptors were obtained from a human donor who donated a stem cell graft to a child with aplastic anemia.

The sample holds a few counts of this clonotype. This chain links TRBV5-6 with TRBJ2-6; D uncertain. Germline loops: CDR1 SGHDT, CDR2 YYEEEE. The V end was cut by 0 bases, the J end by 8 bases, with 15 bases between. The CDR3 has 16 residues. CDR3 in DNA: TGTGCCAGCAGCTTGGGAGGTCTCATTAGGCCCAACGTCCTGACTTTC. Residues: CASSLGGLIRPNVLTF. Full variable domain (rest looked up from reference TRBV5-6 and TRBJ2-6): DAGVTQSPTHLIKTRGQQVTLRCSPKSGHDTVSWYQQALGQGPQFIFQYYEEEERQRGNFPDRFSGHQFPNYSSELNVNALLLGDSALYLCASSLGGLIRPNVLTFGAGSRLTVL.

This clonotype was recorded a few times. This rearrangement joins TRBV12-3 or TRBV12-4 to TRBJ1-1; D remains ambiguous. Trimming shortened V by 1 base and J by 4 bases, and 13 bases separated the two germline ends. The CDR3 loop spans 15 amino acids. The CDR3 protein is CASSLDSGAGTEAFF. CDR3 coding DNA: TGTGCCAGCAGTTTAGATTCGGGAGCAGGCACTGAAGCTTTCTTT.

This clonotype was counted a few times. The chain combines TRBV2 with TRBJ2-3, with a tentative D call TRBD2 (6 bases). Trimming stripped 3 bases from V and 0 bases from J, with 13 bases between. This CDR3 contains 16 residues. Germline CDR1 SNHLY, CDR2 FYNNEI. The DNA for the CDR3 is TGTGCCAGCAGTGAGGAGGCGGGACGTAGCACAGATACGCAGTATTTT. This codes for CASSEEAGRSTDTQYF.

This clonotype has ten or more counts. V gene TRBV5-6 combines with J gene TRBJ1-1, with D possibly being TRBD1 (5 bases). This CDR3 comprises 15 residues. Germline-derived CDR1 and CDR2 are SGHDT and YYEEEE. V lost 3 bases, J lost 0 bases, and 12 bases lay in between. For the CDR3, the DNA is TGTGCCAGCAGCTCTGGGACGGACATGAACACTGAAGCTTTCTTT. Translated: CASSSGTDMNTEAFF.

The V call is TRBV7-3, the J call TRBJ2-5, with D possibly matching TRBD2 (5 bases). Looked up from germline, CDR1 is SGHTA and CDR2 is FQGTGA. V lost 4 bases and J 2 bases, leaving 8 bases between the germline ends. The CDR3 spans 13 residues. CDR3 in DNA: TGTGCCAGCAGCTGGACTCGGCAAGAGACCCAGTACTTC. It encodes CASSWTRQETQYF.

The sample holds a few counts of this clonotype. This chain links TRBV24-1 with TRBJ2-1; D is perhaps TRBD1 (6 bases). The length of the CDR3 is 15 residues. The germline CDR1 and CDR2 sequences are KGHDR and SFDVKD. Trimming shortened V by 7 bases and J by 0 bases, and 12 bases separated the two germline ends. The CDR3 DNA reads TGTGCCACCAGCGGACAGAACCCCTCCTACAATGAGCAGTTCTTC. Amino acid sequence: CATSGQNPSYNEQFF.

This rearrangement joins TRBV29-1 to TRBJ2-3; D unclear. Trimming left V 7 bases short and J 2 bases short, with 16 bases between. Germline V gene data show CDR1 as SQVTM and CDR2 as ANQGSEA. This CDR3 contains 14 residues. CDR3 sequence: CSAFAGLLTDTQYF. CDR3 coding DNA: TGCAGCGCTTTCGCCGGGCTCCTCACAGATACGCAGTATTTT.

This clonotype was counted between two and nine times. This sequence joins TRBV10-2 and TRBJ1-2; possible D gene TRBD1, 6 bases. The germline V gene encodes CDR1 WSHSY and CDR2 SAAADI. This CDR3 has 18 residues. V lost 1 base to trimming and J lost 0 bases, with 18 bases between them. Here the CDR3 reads CASSELNGGRDSNYGYTF. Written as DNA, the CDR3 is TGCGCCAGCAGTGAGTTGAACGGGGGGCGCGATTCTAACTATGGCTACACCTTC.

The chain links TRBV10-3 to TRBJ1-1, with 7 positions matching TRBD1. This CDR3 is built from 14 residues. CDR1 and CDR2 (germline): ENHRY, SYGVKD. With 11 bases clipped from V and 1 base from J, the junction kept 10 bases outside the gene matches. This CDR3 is CASRGPGGNTEAFF. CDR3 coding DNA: TGTGCCTCAAGGGGTCCAGGGGGGAACACTGAAGCTTTCTTT.

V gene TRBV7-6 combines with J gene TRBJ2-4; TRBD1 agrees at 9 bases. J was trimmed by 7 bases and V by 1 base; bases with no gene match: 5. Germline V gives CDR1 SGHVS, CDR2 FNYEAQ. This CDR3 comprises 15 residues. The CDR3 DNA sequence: TGTGCCAGCAGCTTAGGTGGGACAGGGAGTAACATTCAGTACTTC. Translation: CASSLGGTGSNIQYF.

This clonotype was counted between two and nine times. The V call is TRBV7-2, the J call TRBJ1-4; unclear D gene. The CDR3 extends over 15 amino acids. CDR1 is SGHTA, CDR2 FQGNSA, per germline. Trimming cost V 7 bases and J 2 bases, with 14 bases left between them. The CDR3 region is CASTFQPGTNEKLFF. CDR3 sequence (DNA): TGTGCCAGCACCTTCCAGCCTGGGACTAATGAAAAACTGTTTTTT.

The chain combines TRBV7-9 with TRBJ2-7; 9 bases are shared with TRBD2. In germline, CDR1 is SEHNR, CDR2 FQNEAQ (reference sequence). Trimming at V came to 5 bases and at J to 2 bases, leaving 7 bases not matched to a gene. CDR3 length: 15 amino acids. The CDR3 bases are TGTGCCAGCAGCATTACTAGCGGGCCGACCTACGAGCAGTACTTC. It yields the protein CASSITSGPTYEQYF. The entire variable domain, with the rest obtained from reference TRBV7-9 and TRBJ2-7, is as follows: DTGVSQNPRHKITKRGQNVTFRCDPISEHNRLYWYRQTLGQGPEFLTYFQNEAQLEKSRLLSDRFSAERPKGSFSTLEIQRTEQGDSAMYLCASSITSGPTYEQYFGPGTRLTVT.

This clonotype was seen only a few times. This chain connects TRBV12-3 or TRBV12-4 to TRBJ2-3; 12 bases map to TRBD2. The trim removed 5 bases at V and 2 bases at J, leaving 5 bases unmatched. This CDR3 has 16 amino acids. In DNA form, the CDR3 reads TGTGCCAGCAGTGATTGGACTAGCGGGAACACAGATACGCAGTATTTT. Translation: CASSDWTSGNTDTQYF.

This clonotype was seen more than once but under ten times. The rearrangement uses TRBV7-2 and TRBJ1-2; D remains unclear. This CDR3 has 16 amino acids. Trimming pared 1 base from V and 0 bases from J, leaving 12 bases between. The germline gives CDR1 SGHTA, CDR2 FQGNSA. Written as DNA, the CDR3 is TGTGCCAGCAGCTTAGATCCCAGGAGTACTAACTATGGCTACACCTTC. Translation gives CASSLDPRSTNYGYTF.

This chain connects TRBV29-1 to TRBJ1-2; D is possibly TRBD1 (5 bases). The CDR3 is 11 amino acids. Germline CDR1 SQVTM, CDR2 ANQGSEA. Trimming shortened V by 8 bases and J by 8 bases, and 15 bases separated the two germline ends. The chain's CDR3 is CSLRTSLGYTF. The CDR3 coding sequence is TGCAGCTTGCGGACATCTCTAGGCTACACCTTC.

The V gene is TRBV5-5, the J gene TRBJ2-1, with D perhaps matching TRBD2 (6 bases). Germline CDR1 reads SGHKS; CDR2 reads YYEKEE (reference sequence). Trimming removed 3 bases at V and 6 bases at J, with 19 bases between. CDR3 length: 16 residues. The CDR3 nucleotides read TGTGCCAGCAGCTGGGAGGTAGGGCTAAGAAGCAATGAGCAGTTCTTC. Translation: CASSWEVGLRSNEQFF.

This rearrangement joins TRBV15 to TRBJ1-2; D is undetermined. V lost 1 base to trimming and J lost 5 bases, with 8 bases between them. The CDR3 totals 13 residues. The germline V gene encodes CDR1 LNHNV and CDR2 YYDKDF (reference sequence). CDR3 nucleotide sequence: TGTGCCACCAGCAGAGGACCAATATATGGCTACACCTTC. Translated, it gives CATSRGPIYGYTF.

The CDR3: CASSEDRADIQYF. The CDR3 DNA follows: TGTGCCAGCAGCGAAGACAGGGCGGACATTCAGTACTTC. V usage is TRBV7-3 and J usage is TRBJ2-4; 7 positions agree with TRBD1. The germline gives CDR1 SGHTA, CDR2 FQGTGA. The CDR3 loop spans 13 amino acids. The V gene end was trimmed by 5 bases and the J gene end by 8 bases; junction bases not matched to a gene: 6.

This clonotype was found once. The CDR3 region has the DNA TGTGCCAGCTCACCACCAGGGGCCAAGACCCAGTACTTC. This sequence encodes CASSPPGAKTQYF. The chain combines TRBV18 with TRBJ2-5; D may be TRBD1 (5 bases). The CDR3 has 13 residues. Per germline, CDR1 KGHSH and CDR2 LQKENI. V was clipped by 0 bases and J by 6 bases, with 8 bases between them.

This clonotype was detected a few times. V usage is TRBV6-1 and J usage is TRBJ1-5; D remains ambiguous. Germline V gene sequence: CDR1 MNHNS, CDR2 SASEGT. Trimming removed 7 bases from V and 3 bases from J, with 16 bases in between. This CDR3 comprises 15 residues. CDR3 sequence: CASKGGSDTNQPQHF. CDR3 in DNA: TGTGCCAGCAAGGGTGGCAGCGATACCAATCAGCCCCAGCATTTT.

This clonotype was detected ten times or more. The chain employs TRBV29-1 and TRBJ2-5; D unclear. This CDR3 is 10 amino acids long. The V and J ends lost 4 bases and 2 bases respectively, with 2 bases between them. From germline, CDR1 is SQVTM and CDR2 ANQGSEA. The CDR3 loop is CSVGQETQYF. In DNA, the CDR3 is TGCAGCGTTGGACAAGAGACCCAGTACTTC.

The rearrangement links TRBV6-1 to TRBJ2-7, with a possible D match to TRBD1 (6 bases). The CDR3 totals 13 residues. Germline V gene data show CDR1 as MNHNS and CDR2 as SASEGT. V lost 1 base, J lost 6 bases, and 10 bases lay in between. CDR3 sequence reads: CASSEVGGREQYF. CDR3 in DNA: TGTGCCAGCAGTGAAGTTGGGGGCCGCGAGCAGTACTTC.

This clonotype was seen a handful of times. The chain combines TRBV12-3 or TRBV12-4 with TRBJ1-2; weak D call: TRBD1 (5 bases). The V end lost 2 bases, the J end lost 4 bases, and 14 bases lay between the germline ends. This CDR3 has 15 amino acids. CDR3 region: CASSLYDRKTYGYTF. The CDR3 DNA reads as TGTGCCAGCAGTTTATATGACAGAAAAACCTATGGCTACACCTTC.

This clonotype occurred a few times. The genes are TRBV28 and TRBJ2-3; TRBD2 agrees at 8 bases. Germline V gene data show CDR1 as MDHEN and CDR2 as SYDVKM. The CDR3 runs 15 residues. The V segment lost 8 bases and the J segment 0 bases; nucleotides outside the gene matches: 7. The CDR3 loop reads CASSSAGESTDTQYF. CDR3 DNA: TGTGCCAGCTCGTCAGCGGGAGAAAGCACAGATACGCAGTATTTT.

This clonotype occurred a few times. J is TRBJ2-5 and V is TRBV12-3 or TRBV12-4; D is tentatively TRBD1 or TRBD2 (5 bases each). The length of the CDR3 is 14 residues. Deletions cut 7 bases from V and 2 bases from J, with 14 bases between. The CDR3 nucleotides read TGTGCCAGCACACGCAACGGGGCTCAAGAGACCCAGTACTTC. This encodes CASTRNGAQETQYF.

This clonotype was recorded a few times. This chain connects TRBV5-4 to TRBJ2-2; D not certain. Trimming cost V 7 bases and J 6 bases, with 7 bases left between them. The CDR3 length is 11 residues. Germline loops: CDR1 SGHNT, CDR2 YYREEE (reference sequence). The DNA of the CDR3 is TGTGCCAGCCATTCACCCGGGGAGCTGTTTTTT. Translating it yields CASHSPGELFF.

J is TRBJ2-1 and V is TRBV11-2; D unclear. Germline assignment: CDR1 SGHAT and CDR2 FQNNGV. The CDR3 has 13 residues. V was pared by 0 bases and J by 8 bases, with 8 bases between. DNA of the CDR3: TGTGCCAGCAGCTTAGATATTCGTCATGAGCAGTTCTTC. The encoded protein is CASSLDIRHEQFF.